A single sample gave rise to the 2 T cell receptor beta chains below, sequenced in a study. TCRdb ran MiXCR on the 5' RACE reads and lists one entry per CDR3 protein. The data contain approximately 40,000 distinct CDR3 sequences, 20% to 25% of them singletons. The sorted Tregs were CD4+CD25+CD127-/low cells. Input material: Tregs sorted from blood. The receptors originated from a female donor with breast cancer.

In its sample, this clonotype was seen a few times. V is TRBV5-1 and J is TRBJ2-7; D is tentatively TRBD1 or TRBD2 (5 bases each). Germline CDR1 and CDR2: SGHRS and YFSETQ. The CDR3 consists of 14 residues. V was pared by 0 bases and J by 2 bases, with 9 bases between. The CDR3 reads CASSLDGATYEQYF. CDR3 coding DNA: TGCGCCAGCAGCTTGGACGGGGCCACCTACGAGCAGTACTTC.

This clonotype was observed at least ten times. The chain recombines TRBV7-6 with TRBJ2-1; possible D gene TRBD2, 5 bases. The CDR3 consists of 12 residues. V was shortened by 3 bases and J by 8 bases, with 8 bases between the two germline ends. Per germline, CDR1 SGHVS and CDR2 FNYEAQ. In DNA form, the CDR3 reads TGTGCCAGCAGCTTTTTGGAGGATGAGCAGTTCTTC. Translating gives CASSFLEDEQFF. The full variable domain, with the rest looked up from reference TRBV7-6 and TRBJ2-1, is GAGVSQSPRYKVTKRGQDVALRCDPISGHVSLYWYRQALGQGPEFLTYFNYEAQQDKSGLPNDRFSAERPEGSISTLTIQRTEQRDSAMYRCASSFLEDEQFFGPGTRLTVL.